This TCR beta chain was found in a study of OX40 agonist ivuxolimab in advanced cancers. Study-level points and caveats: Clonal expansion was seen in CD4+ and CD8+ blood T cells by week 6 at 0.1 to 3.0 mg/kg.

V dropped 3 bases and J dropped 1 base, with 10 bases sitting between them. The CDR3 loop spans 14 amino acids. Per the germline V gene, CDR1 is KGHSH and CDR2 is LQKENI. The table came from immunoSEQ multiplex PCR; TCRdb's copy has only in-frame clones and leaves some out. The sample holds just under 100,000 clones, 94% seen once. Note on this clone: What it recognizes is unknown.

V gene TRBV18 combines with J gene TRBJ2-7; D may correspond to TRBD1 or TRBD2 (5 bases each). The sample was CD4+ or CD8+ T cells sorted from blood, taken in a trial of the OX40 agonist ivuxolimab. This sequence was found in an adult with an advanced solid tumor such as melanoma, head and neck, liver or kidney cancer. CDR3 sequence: CASSPGTSSYEQYF. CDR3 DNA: TGTGCCAGCTCACCGGGGACCTCATCCTACGAGCAGTACTTC. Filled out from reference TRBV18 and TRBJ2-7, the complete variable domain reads NAGVMQNPRHLVRRRGQEARLRCSPMKGHSHVYWYRQLPEEGLKFMVYLQKENIIDESGMPKERFSAEFPKEGPSILRIQQVVRGDSAAYFCASSPGTSSYEQYFGPGTRLTVT.